This T cell receptor (beta chain) was identified in a study of blood T cell repertoires in COVID-19. Germline V gene lookup returns CDR1 SGDLS and CDR2 YYNGEE. The CDR3 sequence is 16 residues long. J was trimmed by 6 bases and V by 5 bases; bases with no gene match: 5. TCRdb's table, derived via immunoSEQ multiplex PCR, lists solely in-frame clones and lacks some. Altogether 300,000 to 400,000 clones are present, around 86% being singletons, with the ten largest covering over 4%. This receptor was taken from a man in his 60s who had recovered from COVID-19. The sequenced sample was PBMCs or T cells enriched from blood (not recorded which). V is TRBV9 and J is TRBJ2-2, with 15 bases matching TRBD2. The CDR3 reads CASRLGLAGGPGELFF. The CDR3 DNA sequence: TGTGCCAGCAGATTGGGACTAGCGGGAGGCCCCGGGGAGCTGTTTTTT.